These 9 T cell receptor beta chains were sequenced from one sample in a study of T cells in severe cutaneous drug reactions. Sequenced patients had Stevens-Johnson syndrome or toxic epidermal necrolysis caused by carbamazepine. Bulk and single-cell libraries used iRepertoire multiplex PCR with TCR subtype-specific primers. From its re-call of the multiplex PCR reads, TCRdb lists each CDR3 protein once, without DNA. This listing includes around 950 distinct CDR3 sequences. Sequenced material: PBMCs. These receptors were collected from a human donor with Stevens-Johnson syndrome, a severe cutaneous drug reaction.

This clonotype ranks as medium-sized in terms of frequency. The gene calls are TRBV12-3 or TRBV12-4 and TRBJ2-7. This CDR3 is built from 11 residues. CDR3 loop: CASSSMGEQYF.

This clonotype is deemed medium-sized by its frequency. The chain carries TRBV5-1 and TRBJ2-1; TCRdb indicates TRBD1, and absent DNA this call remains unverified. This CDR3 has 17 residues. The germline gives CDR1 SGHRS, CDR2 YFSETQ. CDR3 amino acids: CASSPERGSISYNEQFF. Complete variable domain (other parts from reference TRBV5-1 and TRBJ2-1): KAGVTQTPRYLIKTRGQQVTLSCSPISGHRSVSWYQQTPGQGLQFLFEYFSETQRNKGNFPGRFSGRQFSNSRSEMNVSTLELGDSALYLCASSPERGSISYNEQFFGPGTRLTVL.

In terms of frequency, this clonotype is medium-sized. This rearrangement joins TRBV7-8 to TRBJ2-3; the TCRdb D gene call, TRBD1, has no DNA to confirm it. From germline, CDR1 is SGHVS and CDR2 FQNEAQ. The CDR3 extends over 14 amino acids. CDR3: CASSLRGSTDTQYF.

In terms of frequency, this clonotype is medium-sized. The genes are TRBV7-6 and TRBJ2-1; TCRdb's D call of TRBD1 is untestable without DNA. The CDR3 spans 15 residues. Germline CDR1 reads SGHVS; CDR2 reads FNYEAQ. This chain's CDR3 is CASSAGQALYNEQFF.

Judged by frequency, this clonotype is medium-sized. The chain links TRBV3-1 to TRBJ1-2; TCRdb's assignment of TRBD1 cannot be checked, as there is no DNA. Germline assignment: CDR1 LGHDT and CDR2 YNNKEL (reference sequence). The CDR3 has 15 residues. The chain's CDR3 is CASSQGGGAGYGYTF. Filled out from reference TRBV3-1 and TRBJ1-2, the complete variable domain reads DTAVSQTPKYLVTQMGNDKSIKCEQNLGHDTMYWYKQDSKKFLKIMFSYNNKELIINETVPNRFSPKSPDKAHLNLHINSLELGDSAVYFCASSQGGGAGYGYTFGSGTRLTVV.

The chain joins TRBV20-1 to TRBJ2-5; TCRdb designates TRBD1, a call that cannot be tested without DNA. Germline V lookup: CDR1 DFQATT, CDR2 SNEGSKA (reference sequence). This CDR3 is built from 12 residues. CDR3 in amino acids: CSASGGKETQYF.

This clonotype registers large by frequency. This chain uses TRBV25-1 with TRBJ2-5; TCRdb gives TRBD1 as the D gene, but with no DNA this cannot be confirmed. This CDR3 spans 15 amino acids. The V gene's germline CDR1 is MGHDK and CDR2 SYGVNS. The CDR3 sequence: CASSESGHLTETQYF.

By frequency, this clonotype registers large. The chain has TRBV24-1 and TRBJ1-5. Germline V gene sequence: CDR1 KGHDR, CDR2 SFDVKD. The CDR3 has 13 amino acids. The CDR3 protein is CATSDGVDQPQHF.

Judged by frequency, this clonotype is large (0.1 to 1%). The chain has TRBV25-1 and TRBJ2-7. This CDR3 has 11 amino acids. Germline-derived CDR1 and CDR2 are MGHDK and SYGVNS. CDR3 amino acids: CASSLMGEQYF.